This entry lists 12 T cell receptor beta chains sequenced from one sample in a study of blood T cell repertoires in COVID-19. Profiled with immunoSEQ multiplex PCR; TCRdb holds only in-frame clones, not every one. The sample includes about 250,000 clones, over 80% of them seen just once. The source material was peripheral blood. The receptors come from a woman aged 40 to 49 who had recovered from COVID-19.

This chain links TRBV27 with TRBJ2-3; no definite D call. The germline V and J ends were trimmed by 5 bases and 8 bases, with 2 bases remaining between them. This CDR3 is built from 9 residues. Germline V lookup: CDR1 MNHEY, CDR2 SMNVEV (reference sequence). The DNA for the CDR3 is TGTGCCAGCAGTCTTACGCAGTATTTT. Residues: CASSLTQYF.

This clone was seen ten or more times. The chain employs TRBV6-5 and TRBJ2-1; no definite D call. This CDR3 spans 15 amino acids. The germline CDR1 and CDR2 sequences are MNHEY and SVGAGI. V shed 6 bases and J shed 0 bases, with 12 bases lying between them. CDR3 residues: CASRGGSGSYNEQFF. The CDR3 nucleotides are TGTGCCAGCAGAGGTGGATCAGGCTCCTACAATGAGCAGTTCTTC.

The rearrangement uses TRBV6-5 and TRBJ2-2; 7 bases fit TRBD1. The V gene's germline CDR1 is MNHEY and CDR2 SVGAGI. CDR3 size: 15 residues. J was trimmed by 2 bases and V by 4 bases; bases with no gene match: 4. The CDR3 DNA sequence: TGTGCCAGCAGTTCCCGGGACAGTAACACCGGGGAGCTGTTTTTT. It is translated as CASSSRDSNTGELFF.

The V and J genes are TRBV25-1 and TRBJ1-3, with D perhaps TRBD1 (6 bases). The V end lost 4 bases, the J end lost 2 bases, and 9 bases lay between the germline ends. The CDR3 has 14 residues. CDR1 is MGHDK, CDR2 SYGVNS, per germline. The CDR3: CASSARGAGNTIYF. CDR3 nucleotides: TGTGCCAGCAGTGCCAGGGGTGCTGGAAACACCATATATTTT.

DNA for the CDR3: TGTGCCAGCAGCAACATACAGGGCCCCCACTACAATGAGCAGTTCTTC. Translated: CASSNIQGPHYNEQFF. The chain is built from TRBV7-9 and TRBJ2-1; TRBD1 is a possible D gene (6 bases). Trimming took off 5 bases at V and 3 bases at J, with 17 bases between the two ends. Germline V gene data show CDR1 as SEHNR and CDR2 as FQNEAQ (reference sequence). The CDR3 covers 16 residues.

The chain employs TRBV27 and TRBJ2-1; 9 bases map to TRBD2. Germline CDR1 reads MNHEY; CDR2 reads SMNVEV (reference sequence). This CDR3 region has 14 residues. The J segment lost 5 bases and the V segment lost 2 bases, leaving 1 base of the junction unmatched. This chain's CDR3 is CASSLAGGNNEQFF. CDR3 nucleotides: TGTGCCAGCAGTTTAGCGGGGGGGAACAATGAGCAGTTCTTC.

The chain recombines TRBV10-3 with TRBJ2-1; maybe TRBD1 (5 bases). The V gene lost 10 bases and the J gene lost 5 bases, with 9 bases spanning the gap. From germline, CDR1 is ENHRY and CDR2 SYGVKD. The CDR3 is 11 amino acids. The CDR3 nucleotides read TGTGCCACCACACAGGACAATGAGCAGTTCTTC. Residues: CATTQDNEQFF.

This chain links TRBV19 with TRBJ1-2; D might be TRBD1 (5 bases). Germline assignment: CDR1 LNHDA and CDR2 SQIVND (reference sequence). V lost 5 bases to trimming and J lost 2 bases, with 12 bases between them. This CDR3 is 14 amino acids long. This CDR3 is CASSSASGNYGYTF. The CDR3 nucleotides are TGTGCCAGTAGTTCGGCTTCAGGGAACTATGGCTACACCTTC.

The rearrangement joins TRBV6-5 to TRBJ2-7; TRBD1 matches 10 bases. From germline, CDR1 is MNHEY and CDR2 SVGAGI. Trimming cost V 5 bases and J 9 bases; bases outside gene matches: 7. CDR3 length: 13 residues. CDR3 in amino acids: CASSRQGADGQYF. The CDR3 coding sequence is TGTGCCAGCAGTCGACAGGGGGCTGACGGGCAGTACTTC.

The chain couples TRBV4-1 to TRBJ1-3; TRBD1 matches 10 bases. In germline, CDR1 is MGHRA, CDR2 YSYEKL. The CDR3 is 15 amino acids. Trimming cost V 3 bases and J 2 bases; bases outside gene matches: 1. This CDR3 reads CASSQGTGAGNTIYF. CDR3 coding DNA: TGCGCCAGCAGCCAGGGGACAGGGGCTGGAAACACCATATATTTT.

This clone was seen a single time. This chain connects TRBV2 to TRBJ2-5, with 7 bases lining up with TRBD1. The V gene end was trimmed by 3 bases and the J gene end by 5 bases; junction bases not matched to a gene: 6. The V gene's germline CDR1 is SNHLY and CDR2 FYNNEI. This CDR3 is built from 14 residues. CDR3 sequence: CASSEDRSLETQYF. As DNA, the CDR3 is TGTGCCAGCAGTGAGGACAGGTCCCTGGAGACCCAGTACTTC. Full variable domain (missing parts from reference TRBV2 and TRBJ2-5): EPEVTQTPSHQVTQMGQEVILRCVPISNHLYFYWYRQILGQKVEFLVSFYNNEISEKSEIFDDQFSVERPDGSNFTLKIRSTKLEDSAMYFCASSEDRSLETQYFGPGTRLLVL.

V is TRBV5-1 and J is TRBJ2-3, with 7 bases aligning to TRBD2. V dropped 4 bases and J dropped 0; count of bases not matched to a gene: 11. Germline-derived CDR1 and CDR2 are SGHRS and YFSETQ. This CDR3 comprises 17 residues. CDR3 sequence (DNA): TGCGCCAGCAGCCTATCGTGGGGAGGGTTAAGCACAGATACGCAGTATTTT. Encoded protein: CASSLSWGGLSTDTQYF.